The source of this TCR beta chain is a study of blood T cells in healthy people across ages. The study's findings and limits: Using unsorted PBMCs precluded a conclusive naive versus antigen-experienced comparison.

In the case of this clonotype: No antigen is known for it.

Alongside a J-beta primer mix, a sample-barcoded 5' primer served in a second PCR lasting about 7 to 11 cycles. TCRdb re-derived calls from the 5' RACE reads in MiXCR, one entry per CDR3 protein. The sample yields fewer than 2,000,000 distinct CDR3 sequences, about two fifths seen once. CDR1 and CDR2 from the germline V gene are SQVTM and ANQGSEA. The J segment lost 5 bases and the V segment lost 4 bases, leaving 10 bases of the junction unmatched. CDR3 length: 16 amino acids. This chain links TRBV29-1 with TRBJ2-2; the match to TRBD2 covers 10 bases. The sample taken for sequencing was blood. This clonotype originated in a human donor in good health. CDR3 bases: TGCAGCGTTGTCGGGCTAGCGGGGGTAGGGACCGGGGAGCTGTTTTTT. Its protein product is CSVVGLAGVGTGELFF.